The 32 T cell receptor beta chains in this list originate from one sample, sequenced in a study of Ad26.COV2.S vaccination and SARS-CoV-2 variants. The assay was immunoSEQ multiplex PCR, and TCRdb's table has in-frame clones only and misses some. The table lists roughly 410,000 clones, about 83% of them singletons. Specified treatment: roughly 18 received Ad26.COV2.S at low or high dose, single or two shots; about five received placebo; per-sample allocation not given. Sampling took place 63 days after the first vaccine or placebo injection. This material consisted of peripheral blood, taken in a trial of Ad26.COV2.S vaccine versus placebo. All receptors come from a person between 18 and 65 years old who received the Ad26.COV2.S COVID-19 vaccine or a placebo.

This clone appeared a single time. The chain employs TRBV12-5 and TRBJ1-2, with 7 bases fitting TRBD1. The V gene's germline CDR1 is LGHNT and CDR2 FRNRAP. This CDR3 spans 14 amino acids. Losses at the gene ends were 4 bases for V and 2 bases for J; bases not matched to a gene: 4. The CDR3 DNA reads TGTGCTAGTGGTTCGGGACAGTCCAACTATGGCTACACCTTC. As protein: CASGSGQSNYGYTF.

The chain couples TRBV5-1 to TRBJ2-1; 11 bases fit TRBD2. CDR3 length equals 16 residues. Looked up from germline, CDR1 is SGHRS and CDR2 is YFSETQ. V lost 4 bases and J lost 4; bases outside the gene matches: 7. CDR3 region: CASSRISGRVYNEQFF. The CDR3 region has the DNA TGCGCCAGCAGCCGAATTAGCGGGAGGGTATACAATGAGCAGTTCTTC.

Here the CDR3 reads CASSLVGGGSNQPQHF. CDR3 nucleotide sequence: TGTGCCAGCAGCTTGGTCGGGGGCGGGAGCAATCAGCCCCAGCATTTT. The V and J genes are TRBV7-2 and TRBJ1-5, with D perhaps TRBD1 (6 bases). This CDR3 is 16 amino acids long. Trimming removed 3 bases at V and 1 base at J, with 13 bases between. The germline CDR1 and CDR2 sequences are SGHTA and FQGNSA.

The chain is built from TRBV7-3 and TRBJ2-1; 11 nucleotides agree with TRBD2. In germline, CDR1 is SGHTA, CDR2 FQGTGA. The trim removed 5 bases at V and 2 bases at J, leaving 2 bases unmatched. There are 15 residues in the CDR3. DNA of the CDR3: TGTGCCAGCAGCCCGGGACTAGCGGCCTACAATGAGCAGTTCTTC. Amino acid sequence: CASSPGLAAYNEQFF. Using reference TRBV7-3 and TRBJ2-1 for the parts outside the CDR3, the full variable domain is GAGVSQTPSNKVTEKGKYVELRCDPISGHTALYWYRQSLGQGPEFLIYFQGTGAADDSGLPNDRFFAVRPEGSVSTLKIQRTERGDSAVYLCASSPGLAAYNEQFFGPGTRLTVL.

The V and J genes are TRBV30 and TRBJ2-7; D is undetermined. The V gene's germline CDR1 is GTSNPN and CDR2 SVGIG (reference sequence). Trimming left V 6 bases short and J 3 bases short, with 12 bases between. This CDR3 spans 12 amino acids. The CDR3 region has the DNA TGTGCCTGCTTATATGGCCACTACGAGCAGTACTTC. Its translation is CACLYGHYEQYF.

This chain uses TRBV6-5 with TRBJ1-3; D is unclear. V was clipped by 4 bases and J by 1 base, with 11 bases between them. Germline CDR1 is MNHEY and CDR2 is SVGAGI. This CDR3 region has 15 residues. CDR3 DNA sequence: TGTGCCAGCAGTTTGGATTTGGGGTCTGGAAACACCATATATTTT. This encodes CASSLDLGSGNTIYF.

The rearrangement uses TRBV25-1 and TRBJ1-3; D is ambiguous. The CDR3 spans 13 residues. Germline V gives CDR1 MGHDK, CDR2 SYGVNS. V was trimmed by 3 bases and J by 2 bases, leaving 5 bases between them. As DNA, the CDR3 is TGTGCCAGCAGTGACAGGACTGGAAACACCATATATTTT. Translating it yields CASSDRTGNTIYF.

The table lists this clone with a few counts. The chain combines TRBV12-5 with TRBJ1-5; TRBD1 is a possible D gene (5 bases). The CDR3 runs 12 residues. Germline CDR1 is LGHNT and CDR2 is FRNRAP. Trimming left V 7 bases short and J 8 bases short, with 12 bases between. CDR3: CASALPGEPQHF. CDR3 DNA: TGTGCTAGTGCCCTCCCGGGGGAGCCCCAGCATTTT.

V usage is TRBV13 and J usage is TRBJ1-1, with D uncertain. V was shortened by 4 bases and J by 6 bases, with 18 bases between the two germline ends. Per germline, CDR1 PRHDT and CDR2 FYEKMQ (reference sequence). This CDR3 spans 15 amino acids. The DNA for the CDR3 is TGTGCCAGCAGCTCCCGAATTACGGGTGGGGCTGAAGCTTTCTTT. It yields the protein CASSSRITGGAEAFF.

The rearrangement uses TRBV7-2 and TRBJ2-1; 8 positions agree with TRBD1. Germline values: CDR1 SGHTA, CDR2 FQGNSA. The V and J ends lost 4 bases and 10 bases, in that order; junction bases with no gene match: 6. This CDR3 spans 13 amino acids. CDR3 amino acids: CASSSATGGEQFF. For the CDR3, the DNA is TGTGCCAGCAGCTCGGCTACAGGGGGGGAGCAGTTCTTC.

The rearrangement links TRBV24-1 to TRBJ2-1, with unresolved D. CDR1 is KGHDR, CDR2 SFDVKD, per germline. The V gene lost 3 bases and the J gene lost 6 bases, with 14 bases spanning the gap. CDR3 length: 15 residues. The CDR3 DNA follows: TGTGCCACCAGTGATGCCGTTACCCTCGTCAATGAGCAGTTCTTC. This encodes CATSDAVTLVNEQFF.

The gene calls are TRBV9 and TRBJ2-5; D perhaps matches TRBD2 (6 bases). Deletions cut 4 bases from V and 5 bases from J, with 15 bases between. CDR3 length: 14 amino acids. Per the germline V gene, CDR1 is SGDLS and CDR2 is YYNGEE. The CDR3 nucleotides read TGTGCCAGCAGCCCCGGCGGGGTTGAGGAGACCCAGTACTTC. Residues: CASSPGGVEETQYF. The full variable domain, completed using reference TRBV9 and TRBJ2-5, is DSGVTQTPKHLITATGQRVTLRCSPRSGDLSVYWYQQSLDQGLQFLIQYYNGEERAKGNILERFSAQQFPDLHSELNLSSLELGDSALYFCASSPGGVEETQYFGPGTRLLVL.

The V call is TRBV19, the J call TRBJ1-2; D possibly corresponds to TRBD1 (5 bases). V was trimmed by 4 bases and J by 7 bases, leaving 13 bases between them. This CDR3 comprises 13 residues. Germline-derived CDR1 and CDR2 are LNHDA and SQIVND (reference sequence). The CDR3 DNA sequence: TGTGCCAGTAGTAAGGACAAACTCGGTGGCTACACCTTC. This codes for CASSKDKLGGYTF.

The chain links TRBV5-1 to TRBJ2-7; TRBD2 matches 9 bases. Germline CDR1 and CDR2: SGHRS and YFSETQ. This CDR3 contains 13 residues. Germline trimming cut 5 bases from V and 4 bases from J; bases unmatched to any gene: 4. The CDR3 loop is CASRTSGRYEQYF. The CDR3 coding sequence is TGCGCCAGCAGAACAAGCGGGAGGTACGAGCAGTACTTC.

The chain recombines TRBV27 with TRBJ1-5; D is undetermined. V was cut by 6 bases and J by 2 bases, with 14 bases left in between. Germline CDR1 and CDR2: MNHEY and SMNVEV (reference sequence). This CDR3 is 15 amino acids long. The CDR3, as DNA: TGTGCCAGCAGCCCCACCGGGAGGGGCAATCAGCCCCAGCATTTT. This codes for CASSPTGRGNQPQHF.

The rearrangement joins TRBV21-1 to TRBJ2-1; the table's D call TRBD2 went unverified against the DNA. TRBV21-1 is noted as a pseudogene. This CDR3 region has 17 residues. CDR3 nucleotide sequence: TGTGCCAGCAGCAAAGAGCCTAGAAAATGTGGATTAAATGAGCAGTTCTTC. It specifies CASSKEPRKCGLNEQFF.

This clone was detected only a few times. The rearrangement joins TRBV18 to TRBJ1-1; 7 bases agree with TRBD1. With 8 bases clipped from V and 7 bases from J, the junction kept 13 bases outside the gene matches. CDR1 KGHSH and CDR2 LQKENI come from the germline V gene. This CDR3 has 14 amino acids. The CDR3 DNA reads as TGTGCCAGCCGAGGCCGGGACAGCCTAATTGAAGCTTTCTTT. This codes for CASRGRDSLIEAFF.

V and J are TRBV2 and TRBJ2-1; possible D gene TRBD2, 5 bases. From germline, CDR1 is SNHLY and CDR2 FYNNEI. V was cut by 4 bases and J by 3 bases, with 7 bases left in between. This CDR3 is 13 amino acids long. CDR3 in amino acids: CASSGTSYNEQFF. CDR3 DNA: TGTGCCAGCAGTGGAACTAGCTACAATGAGCAGTTCTTC.

This chain connects TRBV19 to TRBJ1-1; D is unclear. The CDR3 consists of 13 residues. CDR1 LNHDA and CDR2 SQIVND come from the germline V gene (reference sequence). V lost 3 bases and J lost 8, with 13 bases in between. CDR3 DNA sequence: TGTGCCAGTAGTATCGGCGGGCTCGGCGAAGCTTTCTTT. Protein product: CASSIGGLGEAFF.

The chain joins TRBV5-1 to TRBJ2-5; D may match TRBD1 or TRBD2 (5 bases each). Trimming stripped 6 bases from V and 2 bases from J, with 14 bases between. This CDR3 has 14 residues. The germline V gene encodes CDR1 SGHRS and CDR2 YFSETQ. The CDR3 DNA is TGCGCCAGCACACTAGGGGCAATTCAAGAGACCCAGTACTTC. It specifies CASTLGAIQETQYF.

The V and J genes are TRBV19 and TRBJ1-2, with 7 nucleotides matching TRBD1. V shed 1 base, J shed 0 bases, and the junction held 2 bases outside the gene matches. The length of the CDR3 is 15 residues. Germline CDR1 reads LNHDA; CDR2 reads SQIVND (reference sequence). CDR3 coding DNA: TGTGCCAGTAGTATAGGGGACAGAGCTAACTATGGCTACACCTTC. Amino acid sequence: CASSIGDRANYGYTF.

The chain couples TRBV9 to TRBJ2-3, with D unclear. CDR1 and CDR2 from the germline V gene are SGDLS and YYNGEE. The length of the CDR3 is 14 residues. The V end was cut by 0 bases, the J end by 4 bases, with 9 bases between. Here the CDR3 reads CASSVGRVPDTQYF. CDR3 nucleotides: TGTGCCAGCAGCGTAGGTCGAGTACCAGATACGCAGTATTTT.

As regards this clone: The sample carries other DNA sequences with the same CDR3. The CDR3 sequence is CASSLPGPEQYF. The CDR3 nucleotides read TGTGCCAGCAGCTTACCGGGCCCGGAGCAGTACTTC. The V call is TRBV11-2, the J call TRBJ2-7; no definite D call. The CDR3 extends over 12 amino acids. V gave up 2 bases and J gave up 7 bases, with 9 bases separating them. Looked up from germline, CDR1 is SGHAT and CDR2 is FQNNGV. Looking up the rest from reference TRBV11-2 and TRBJ2-7 gives the full variable domain: EAGVAQSPRYKIIEKRQSVAFWCNPISGHATLYWYQQILGQGPKLLIQFQNNGVVDDSQLPKDRFSAERLKGVDSTLKIQPAKLEDSAVYLCASSLPGPEQYFGPGTRLTVT.

J is TRBJ2-3 and V is TRBV5-4; 9 bases are shared with TRBD1. The germline V gene has CDR1 SGHNT and CDR2 YYREEE (reference sequence). CDR3 size: 16 residues. V gave up 3 bases and J gave up 3 bases; unmatched junction bases: 8. Here the CDR3 DNA reads TGTGCCAGCAGCTCCCTGTCGACAGGGGGGACAGATACGCAGTATTTT. It is translated as CASSSLSTGGTDTQYF.

The chain employs TRBV19 and TRBJ1-1; D is uncertain. The CDR3 sequence is 13 residues long. Trimming removed 4 bases at V and 3 bases at J, with 9 bases between. Germline assignment: CDR1 LNHDA and CDR2 SQIVND (reference sequence). CDR3 sequence reads: CASSTPGDTEAFF. CDR3 nucleotides: TGTGCCAGTAGTACTCCAGGTGACACTGAAGCTTTCTTT.

This clone was seen a single time. The chain links TRBV19 to TRBJ2-3; 14 bases match TRBD2. Germline trimming cut 3 bases from V and 4 bases from J; bases unmatched to any gene: 6. Germline V lookup: CDR1 LNHDA, CDR2 SQIVND (reference sequence). The CDR3 sequence is 17 residues long. Here the CDR3 DNA reads TGTGCCAGTAGTATGTATCGACTAGCGGGGGGGCCAGATACGCAGTATTTT. Translating it yields CASSMYRLAGGPDTQYF.

The chain employs TRBV2 and TRBJ2-7; TRBD2 aligns across 7 bases. CDR3 size: 14 residues. Germline-derived CDR1 and CDR2 are SNHLY and FYNNEI. With V trimmed by 3 bases and J by 2 bases, 4 bases remained unmatched. The CDR3 nucleotides are TGTGCCAGCAGTGAGTGGGAGGGCCCCTACGAGCAGTACTTC. It encodes CASSEWEGPYEQYF.

CDR3 coding DNA: TGTGCCAGCAGCTTAGCCCCCCGTGGAAATTCACCCCTCCACTTT. Translating gives CASSLAPRGNSPLHF. The chain couples TRBV7-8 to TRBJ1-6; D uncertain. Germline assignment: CDR1 SGHVS and CDR2 FQNEAQ. The CDR3 is made up of 15 amino acids. With 0 bases removed from V and 7 bases from J, the gap between germline ends came to 10 bases.

CDR3 sequence (DNA): TGTGCCAGCAGTTACGCAGGGGGCACCAATCAGCCCCAGCATTTT. Its protein product is CASSYAGGTNQPQHF. The rearrangement joins TRBV6-2 or TRBV6-3 to TRBJ1-5, with 8 bases lining up with TRBD1. The CDR3 is made up of 15 amino acids. V gave up 2 bases and J gave up 3 bases; unmatched junction bases: 3. Germline CDR1 is MNHEY and CDR2 is SVGEGT.

The rearrangement joins TRBV5-1 to TRBJ1-4; 7 bases match TRBD1. The junction had 8 bases not matched to a gene; V was cut back by 7 bases and J by 5 bases. Germline V gene sequence: CDR1 SGHRS, CDR2 YFSETQ. There are 14 residues in the CDR3. The CDR3 sequence: CASGTGQPNEKLFF. The CDR3, as DNA: TGCGCCAGCGGGACGGGACAGCCGAATGAAAAACTGTTTTTT.

The genes are TRBV19 and TRBJ2-7, with a tentative D call TRBD2 (6 bases). CDR1 is LNHDA, CDR2 SQIVND, per germline (reference sequence). Trimming stripped 4 bases from V and 2 bases from J, with 15 bases between. This CDR3 spans 15 amino acids. In DNA, the CDR3 is TGTGCCAGTAGTAACTCCGGGGGACCGACCTACGAGCAGTACTTC. It yields the protein CASSNSGGPTYEQYF.

V usage is TRBV7-2 and J usage is TRBJ1-3, with D maybe TRBD1 (5 bases). Germline V CDR1 and CDR2: SGHTA, FQGNSA. The CDR3 has 15 residues. V was trimmed by 0 bases and J by 2 bases, leaving 8 bases between them. The CDR3 sequence is CASSLAGLPGNTIYF. The DNA for the CDR3 is TGTGCCAGCAGCTTAGCGGGACTTCCTGGAAACACCATATATTTT. The full variable domain, rest sourced from reference TRBV7-2 and TRBJ1-3, is GAGVSQSPSNKVTEKGKDVELRCDPISGHTALYWYRQSLGQGLEFLIYFQGNSAPDKSGLPSDRFSAERTGGSVSTLTIQRTQQEDSAVYLCASSLAGLPGNTIYFGEGSWLTVV.